This T cell receptor (beta chain) appears in the sequencing data of a study of blood T cell repertoires in COVID-19. As for the study in general: Italy, Spain and the United States were the sources of the convalescent and acute COVID-19 samples. PBMCs, B-cell-depleted T cells, or T cells provided the cDNA or gDNA that made up the material.

Regarding this clone: Other DNA sequences in this specimen translate into the identical CDR3.

Germline values: CDR1 KGHSH, CDR2 LQKENI. This CDR3 is 16 amino acids long. Losses at the gene ends were 3 bases for V and 2 bases for J; bases not matched to a gene: 1. Study processing details: Amplification of reference gene primers provided the estimated nucleated cell counts. TCRdb's table, derived via immunoSEQ multiplex PCR, lists solely in-frame clones and lacks some. V and J calls and clone size are those listed in that table; D and trimming were worked out from the DNA. The repertoire has hundreds of thousands of clones, about 90% of them found once; the top ten carry 0.2% to 0.3%. The receptor's source is a woman younger than 35 with acute or convalescent COVID-19. V usage is TRBV18 and J usage is TRBJ2-1; 13 bases are a match to TRBD2. Sequenced input: peripheral blood. CDR3 sequence (DNA): TGTGCCAGCTCACCGGGACTAGCGGGGACCTACAATGAGCAGTTCTTC. Translating it yields CASSPGLAGTYNEQFF.